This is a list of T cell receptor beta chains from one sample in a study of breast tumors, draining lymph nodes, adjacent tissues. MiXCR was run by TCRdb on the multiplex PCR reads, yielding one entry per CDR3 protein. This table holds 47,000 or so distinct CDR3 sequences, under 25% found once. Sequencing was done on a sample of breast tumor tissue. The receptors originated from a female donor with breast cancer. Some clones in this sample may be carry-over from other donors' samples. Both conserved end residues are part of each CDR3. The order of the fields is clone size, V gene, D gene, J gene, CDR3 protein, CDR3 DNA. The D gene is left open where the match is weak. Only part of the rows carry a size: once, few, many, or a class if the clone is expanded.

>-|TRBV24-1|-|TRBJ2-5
CATSDTTGLQETQYF
TGTGCCACCAGTGACACCACAGGGCTCCAAGAGACCCAGTACTTC
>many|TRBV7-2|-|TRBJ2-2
CASSPKYLANTGELFF
TGTGCCAGCAGCCCGAAATATTTGGCGAACACCGGGGAGCTGTTTTTT
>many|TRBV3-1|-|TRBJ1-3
CASSSGSTGNTIYF
TGTGCCAGCAGCTCAGGGTCAACCGGAAACACCATATATTTT
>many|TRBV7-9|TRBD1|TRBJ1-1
CASSLVGGGWTEAFF
TGTGCCAGCAGCTTAGTAGGGGGCGGGTGGACTGAAGCTTTCTTT
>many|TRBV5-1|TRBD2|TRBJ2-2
CASSLVAGGNTGELFF
TGCGCCAGCAGCTTGGTAGCGGGGGGGAACACCGGGGAGCTGTTTTTT
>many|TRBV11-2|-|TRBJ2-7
CASSLGDRYEQYF
TGTGCCAGCAGCTTAGGGGATCGCTACGAGCAGTACTTC
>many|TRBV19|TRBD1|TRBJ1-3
CASRTTGMAGNTIYF
TGTGCCAGTAGGACGACAGGGATGGCTGGAAACACCATATATTTT
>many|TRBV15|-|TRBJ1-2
CATSRDRRGANGYTF
TGTGCCACCAGCAGAGATCGACGGGGAGCGAATGGCTACACCTTC
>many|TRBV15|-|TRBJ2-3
CATSRESKDTQYF
TGTGCCACCAGCAGAGAGAGCAAAGATACGCAGTATTTT
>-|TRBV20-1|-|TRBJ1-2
CSALDGLSPHGYTF
TGCAGTGCCCTGGACGGCCTATCCCCCCATGGCTACACCTTC
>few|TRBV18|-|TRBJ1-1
CASSQGMNTEAFF
TGTGCCAGCTCACAGGGGATGAACACTGAAGCTTTCTTT
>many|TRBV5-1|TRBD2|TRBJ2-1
CASSLLAGGHNEQFF
TGCGCCAGCAGCTTGTTAGCGGGGGGACACAATGAGCAGTTCTTC
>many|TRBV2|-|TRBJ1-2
CASTRIEGGNYGYTF
TGTGCCAGCACGCGTATCGAGGGGGGTAACTATGGCTACACCTTC
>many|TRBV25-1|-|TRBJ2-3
CASTGRDTDTQYF
TGTGCCAGCACAGGGCGGGACACAGATACGCAGTATTTT
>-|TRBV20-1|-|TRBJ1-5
CSANSPGSTSEIQPQHF
TGCAGTGCTAACTCCCCAGGCTCCACATCCGAAATACAGCCCCAGCATTTT
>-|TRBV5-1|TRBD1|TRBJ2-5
CASRMGQGAETQYF
TGCGCCAGCAGGATGGGACAGGGGGCAGAGACCCAGTACTTC
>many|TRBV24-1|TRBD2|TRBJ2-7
CATSGGGYEQYF
TGTGCCACCAGTGGGGGGGGCTACGAGCAGTACTTC
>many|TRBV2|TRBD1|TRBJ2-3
CASERRPGQGADTQYF
TGTGCCAGCGAAAGACGCCCGGGACAGGGGGCAGATACGCAGTATTTT
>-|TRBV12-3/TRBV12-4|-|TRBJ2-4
CASTPDPGAKNIQYF
TGTGCCAGCACCCCAGACCCTGGGGCCAAAAACATTCAGTACTTC
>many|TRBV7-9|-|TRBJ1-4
CASSSRGGEKLFF
TGTGCCAGCAGCTCAAGAGGTGGTGAAAAACTGTTTTTT
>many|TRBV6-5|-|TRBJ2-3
CASTDRFSGDTQYF
TGTGCCAGCACAGACCGGTTTTCGGGAGATACGCAGTATTTT
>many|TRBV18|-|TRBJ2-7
CASSPGLPYEQYF
TGTGCCAGCTCACCAGGCCTTCCCTACGAGCAGTACTTC
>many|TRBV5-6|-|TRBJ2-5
CASSPSPDSQETQYF
TGTGCCAGCAGCCCTTCCCCCGACAGCCAAGAGACCCAGTACTTC